This T cell receptor beta chain was recorded in a study of blood T cell repertoires in COVID-19. Study summary: Researchers got acute and convalescent COVID-19 samples from the United States, Italy and Spain.

The CDR3 is made up of 14 amino acids. V was cut by 4 bases and J by 4 bases, with 12 bases left in between. Per the germline V gene, CDR1 is SGHTS and CDR2 is YDEGEE. Repertoires were generated with immunoSEQ multiplex PCR, while TCRdb's copy carries only in-frame clones and drops some. The repertoire holds 90,000 to 100,000 clones, with around nine tenths as singletons. V is TRBV5-8 and J is TRBJ1-5; D is ambiguous. The sequencing sample was made of peripheral blood. This TCR came from a man aged 80 or over with acute or convalescent COVID-19. The CDR3 DNA sequence: TGTGCCAGCAGCCCGGGGAGGGTGAATCAGCCCCAGCATTTT. Translation: CASSPGRVNQPQHF.